The 28 T cell receptor beta chains given below trace back to one sample, sequenced in a study of blood T cell repertoires in COVID-19. Produced via immunoSEQ multiplex PCR; TCRdb's table is partial and in-frame only. The table includes hundreds of thousands of clones, 85% detected once. The specimen sequenced was peripheral blood. All receptors derive from a human donor in a cohort sampled during active COVID-19.

The rearrangement uses TRBV24-1 and TRBJ2-1, with 9 bases lining up with TRBD2. V was pared by 3 bases and J by 0 bases, with 2 bases of the junction left unmatched. Germline V CDR1 and CDR2: KGHDR, SFDVKD. CDR3 length equals 16 residues. In DNA, the CDR3 is TGTGCCACCAGTGATCGCGGGGGGGCCTCCTACAATGAGCAGTTCTTC. It codes for CATSDRGGASYNEQFF.

The chain joins TRBV24-1 to TRBJ2-2; D possibly corresponds to TRBD1 (6 bases). The CDR3 has 14 amino acids. Trimming cost V 6 bases and J 3 bases, with 10 bases left between them. Germline CDR1 and CDR2: KGHDR and SFDVKD. CDR3 DNA sequence: TGTGCCACCAGTACACAGGGATACACCGGGGAGCTGTTTTTT. Its translation is CATSTQGYTGELFF.

This clone was counted only a few times. V is TRBV11-2 and J is TRBJ1-1; D possibly corresponds to TRBD1 (6 bases). CDR1 is SGHAT, CDR2 FQNNGV, per germline. Between the trimmed V and J ends, which lost 4 bases and 8 bases, there was a span of 11 bases. The CDR3 extends over 12 amino acids. The CDR3 region is CASSSRGREAFF. The CDR3, as DNA: TGTGCCAGCAGCTCCAGGGGCAGGGAAGCTTTCTTT. The entire variable domain, with the rest obtained from reference TRBV11-2 and TRBJ1-1, is as follows: EAGVAQSPRYKIIEKRQSVAFWCNPISGHATLYWYQQILGQGPKLLIQFQNNGVVDDSQLPKDRFSAERLKGVDSTLKIQPAKLEDSAVYLCASSSRGREAFFGQGTRLTVV.

V gene TRBV10-3 combines with J gene TRBJ2-1, with D unclear. With 2 bases removed from V and 9 bases from J, the gap between germline ends came to 8 bases. CDR1 and CDR2 (germline): ENHRY, SYGVKD. The CDR3 sequence is 12 residues long. As DNA, the CDR3 is TGTGCCATCAGTGAGGCGGCCACTGAGCAGTTCTTC. It specifies CAISEAATEQFF.

The V call is TRBV2, the J call TRBJ1-6, with D uncertain. The V end lost 1 base, the J end lost 9 bases, and 10 bases lay between the germline ends. Germline assignment: CDR1 SNHLY and CDR2 FYNNEI. The CDR3 has 14 residues. The CDR3 sequence: CASSEGYGSSPLHF. The CDR3 nucleotides are TGTGCCAGCAGTGAAGGCTACGGGTCTTCACCCCTCCACTTT.

The V and J genes are TRBV6-5 and TRBJ2-3; 12 bases map to TRBD1. The CDR3 runs 16 residues. The germline gives CDR1 MNHEY, CDR2 SVGAGI. With V trimmed by 0 bases and J by 7 bases, 5 bases remained unmatched. The CDR3 sequence is CASSYSGQGAVNTQYF. As DNA, the CDR3 is TGTGCCAGCAGTTACTCGGGACAGGGGGCGGTTAATACGCAGTATTTT.

V is TRBV12-3 or TRBV12-4 and J is TRBJ1-1; D gene unclear. The CDR3 covers 13 residues. The V end was cut by 2 bases, the J end by 1 base, with 5 bases between. The CDR3 reads CASSLKRNTEAFF. The CDR3 nucleotides are TGTGCCAGCAGTTTAAAGAGGAACACTGAAGCTTTCTTT.

The J gene is TRBJ2-3, the V gene TRBV10-2; D is ambiguous. The germline V gene encodes CDR1 WSHSY and CDR2 SAAADI. The CDR3 runs 11 residues. V was pared by 8 bases and J by 6 bases, with 9 bases between. The CDR3, as DNA: TGCGCCAGCCTCGAGTCGGATACGCAGTATTTT. It is translated as CASLESDTQYF.

This clone was seen only a few times. The rearrangement joins TRBV5-6 to TRBJ2-3, with 9 bases aligning to TRBD2. This CDR3 spans 17 amino acids. Trimming took 4 bases from V and 6 from J; bases not matched to a gene: 15. Germline CDR1 is SGHDT and CDR2 is YYEEEE. The CDR3 nucleotides are TGTGCCAGCAGCCTCCTCGGGCGGGGGGGCCCTCACGATACGCAGTATTTT. Amino acid sequence: CASSLLGRGGPHDTQYF.

The chain is built from TRBV19 and TRBJ2-3, with 8 positions matching TRBD1. Germline V lookup: CDR1 LNHDA, CDR2 SQIVND (reference sequence). V gave up 8 bases and J gave up 5 bases; unmatched junction bases: 6. This CDR3 contains 13 residues. CDR3 in DNA: TGTGCCAGTTACGACAGGGGACGAGATACGCAGTATTTT. This gives the protein CASYDRGRDTQYF.

This chain uses TRBV28 with TRBJ1-4; a weak D match, TRBD1 (5 bases). Trimming removed 3 bases from V and 7 bases from J, with 12 bases in between. The CDR3 covers 14 residues. Looked up from germline, CDR1 is MDHEN and CDR2 is SYDVKM. Here the CDR3 reads CASSFGGMVEKLFF. CDR3 nucleotides: TGTGCCAGCAGTTTTGGGGGGATGGTTGAAAAACTGTTTTTT.

The chain has TRBV7-3 and TRBJ1-5; D might be TRBD1 (5 bases). The CDR3 runs to 12 residues. Between the trimmed V and J ends, which lost 10 bases and 5 bases, there was a span of 12 bases. Germline V lookup: CDR1 SGHTA, CDR2 FQGTGA. The CDR3 protein is CANVDSHQPQHF. The CDR3 nucleotides are TGTGCCAACGTAGACAGCCATCAGCCCCAGCATTTT. Full variable domain (missing parts from reference TRBV7-3 and TRBJ1-5): GAGVSQTPSNKVTEKGKYVELRCDPISGHTALYWYRQSLGQGPEFLIYFQGTGAADDSGLPNDRFFAVRPEGSVSTLKIQRTERGDSAVYLCANVDSHQPQHFGDGTRLSIL.

This clone was found a few times. The V call is TRBV23-1, the J call TRBJ2-3, with unresolved D. TRBV23-1 is treated as an ORF (open reading frame) with a function not yet certain. V lost 3 bases to trimming and J lost 3 bases, with 4 bases between them. This CDR3 is 12 amino acids long. CDR3 coding DNA: TGCGCCAGCAGTCAGAGTACAGATACGCAGTATTTT. This gives the protein CASSQSTDTQYF.

This chain links TRBV4-1 with TRBJ1-1, with TRBD1 matching over 9 bases. CDR1 and CDR2 (germline): MGHRA, YSYEKL. The CDR3 contains 17 residues. With 1 base clipped from V and 5 bases from J, the junction kept 11 bases outside the gene matches. Written as DNA, the CDR3 is TGCGCCAGCAGCCAAGGATTTTTGGGACAGGGAAAGACTGAAGCTTTCTTT. Its translation: CASSQGFLGQGKTEAFF.

V and J are TRBV6-5 and TRBJ1-1; no firm D call. Germline V gene lookup returns CDR1 MNHEY and CDR2 SVGAGI. V lost 2 bases and J lost 1, with 11 bases in between. The CDR3 extends over 15 amino acids. The CDR3: CASSYGGSSNTEAFF. The CDR3 bases are TGTGCCAGCAGTTACGGAGGCAGTTCGAACACTGAAGCTTTCTTT.

This sequence joins TRBV5-5 and TRBJ1-1; 7 bases agree with TRBD1. J was trimmed by 14 bases and V by 4 bases; bases with no gene match: 8. The germline gives CDR1 SGHKS, CDR2 YYEKEE (reference sequence). This CDR3 contains 11 residues. CDR3 DNA sequence: TGTGCCAGCAGCAGAGACAGGGTAGACTTCTTT. Translation gives CASSRDRVDFF.

The chain carries TRBV18 and TRBJ1-2, with D tentatively TRBD1 (5 bases). Germline V gives CDR1 KGHSH, CDR2 LQKENI. The CDR3 length is 12 residues. With 4 bases removed from V and 8 bases from J, the gap between germline ends came to 11 bases. The CDR3 spells CASSQDNRGYTF. CDR3 in DNA: TGTGCCAGCTCACAGGACAATCGGGGCTACACCTTC.

V usage is TRBV5-5 and J usage is TRBJ1-2; D not certain. There are 14 residues in the CDR3. Germline CDR1 SGHKS, CDR2 YYEKEE (reference sequence). V lost 4 bases and J 4 bases, leaving 14 bases between the germline ends. Here the CDR3 DNA reads TGTGCCAGCAGCCCGGCAGCGGGTATCTATGGCTACACCTTC. Translated: CASSPAAGIYGYTF.

This clone appeared a single time. This rearrangement joins TRBV6-5 to TRBJ1-4; TRBD1 might be the D (6 bases). The CDR3 totals 15 residues. With 6 bases removed from V and 2 bases from J, the gap between germline ends came to 13 bases. Germline V CDR1 and CDR2: MNHEY, SVGAGI. CDR3 nucleotides: TGTGCCAGCAGCCCCCAAGGGGGTACTAATGAAAAACTGTTTTTT. Protein sequence: CASSPQGGTNEKLFF.

Concerning this clone itself: One end of the junction varies from germline; a read error may be responsible. This chain links TRBV6-5 with TRBJ2-2, with D possibly being TRBD2 (5 bases). The CDR3 spans 11 residues. The germline gives CDR1 MNHEY, CDR2 SVGAGI. CDR3 in DNA: TGTGCCAGCAGTAAGATCGGGGAACTGTTTTTT. Its translation: CASSKIGELFF.

This clone came up once. The chain carries TRBV7-3 and TRBJ1-2; 9 bases match TRBD1. The CDR3 is made up of 14 amino acids. Germline CDR1 and CDR2: SGHTA and FQGTGA. V lost 5 bases and J lost 3; bases outside the gene matches: 4. CDR3 region: CASSPDRGDYGYTF. The CDR3 DNA reads as TGTGCCAGCAGCCCGGACAGGGGCGACTATGGCTACACCTTC.

The chain has TRBV7-9 and TRBJ2-3; 12 positions match TRBD2. CDR3 length equals 15 residues. CDR1 is SEHNR and CDR2 is FQNEAQ in the germline V gene (reference sequence). J was trimmed by 6 bases and V by 5 bases; bases with no gene match: 6. The CDR3 is CASSPSGGAVDTQYF. The CDR3 DNA reads as TGTGCCAGCAGCCCTAGCGGGGGGGCCGTGGATACGCAGTATTTT.

The chain joins TRBV18 to TRBJ1-5; maybe TRBD1 (6 bases). In germline, CDR1 is KGHSH, CDR2 LQKENI. V dropped 10 bases and J dropped 7 bases, with 20 bases sitting between them. This CDR3 has 14 amino acids. CDR3 DNA sequence: TGTGCCACCAGGGGAGGGACGGGAAACCAGCCCCAGCATTTT. Protein sequence: CATRGGTGNQPQHF. Full variable domain (remainder filled in from reference TRBV18 and TRBJ1-5): NAGVMQNPRHLVRRRGQEARLRCSPMKGHSHVYWYRQLPEEGLKFMVYLQKENIIDESGMPKERFSAEFPKEGPSILRIQQVVRGDSAAYFCATRGGTGNQPQHFGDGTRLSIL.

This clone is a singleton in its sample. J is TRBJ2-7 and V is TRBV13, with 15 nucleotides matching TRBD2. Germline trimming cut 4 bases from V and 3 bases from J; bases unmatched to any gene: 7. This CDR3 comprises 17 residues. In germline, CDR1 is PRHDT, CDR2 FYEKMQ (reference sequence). For the CDR3, the DNA is TGTGCCAGCAGCTCGCGGACTAGCGGGGGGGCGAACTACGAGCAGTACTTC. This translates into CASSSRTSGGANYEQYF.

The chain employs TRBV7-8 and TRBJ2-3; TRBD2 is a possible D gene (7 bases). CDR3 length: 15 residues. V was clipped by 5 bases and J by 4 bases, with 16 bases between them. Germline V lookup: CDR1 SGHVS, CDR2 FQNEAQ. CDR3 bases: TGTGCCAGCAGCGGCATAGGGGGGGCGGCAGATACGCAGTATTTT. Translated: CASSGIGGAADTQYF.

This chain connects TRBV19 to TRBJ1-5; a possible D gene is TRBD1 (6 bases). V gave up 4 bases and J gave up 4 bases, with 14 bases separating them. The CDR3 runs to 15 residues. Germline V gives CDR1 LNHDA, CDR2 SQIVND (reference sequence). The CDR3 DNA is TGTGCCAGTAGTACACAGGGTCGTCGAAATCAGCCCCAGCATTTT. The encoded protein is CASSTQGRRNQPQHF.

The chain joins TRBV2 to TRBJ2-7, with D possibly TRBD2 on 7 matching bases. Germline V gene lookup returns CDR1 SNHLY and CDR2 FYNNEI. The CDR3 totals 14 residues. With 5 bases removed from V and 7 bases from J, the gap between germline ends came to 18 bases. The CDR3 reads CASSQPRGAREQYF. CDR3 sequence (DNA): TGTGCCAGCAGTCAACCCCGGGGGGCGCGAGAGCAGTACTTC.

This clone was counted a few times. The V call is TRBV24-1, the J call TRBJ1-5; 8 nucleotides agree with TRBD1. Germline V gives CDR1 KGHDR, CDR2 SFDVKD. There are 16 residues in the CDR3. With 3 bases clipped from V and 3 bases from J, the junction kept 6 bases outside the gene matches. In nucleotides, the CDR3 is TGTGCCACCAGTGATGTTCGACAGGGGAACAATCAGCCCCAGCATTTT. Protein product: CATSDVRQGNNQPQHF.